This T cell receptor beta chain was identified during a study of T-cell memory formation after mild COVID-19. CDR1 is SGDLS, CDR2 YYNGEE, per germline. This CDR3 contains 16 residues. V shed 4 bases, J shed 1 base, and the junction held 8 bases outside the gene matches. This clonotype turned up a few times. TCRdb re-analysed the 5' RACE reads in MiXCR, keeping a single row per CDR3 protein. The sample contains 350,000 to 400,000 distinct CDR3 sequences, roughly 21% of which appear only once. The TCR sequence derives from an adult woman who had mild COVID-19 (a few samples of this study predate the infection). Cell type and time point are not known. Input material: PBMCs or a T cell subset sorted from them (not recorded which). The chain carries TRBV9 and TRBJ2-1, with 7 bases that match TRBD2. CDR3 DNA: TGTGCCAGCAGCAAGCTGGGAGCGGGGTCCTACAATGAGCAGTTCTTC. This encodes CASSKLGAGSYNEQFF.